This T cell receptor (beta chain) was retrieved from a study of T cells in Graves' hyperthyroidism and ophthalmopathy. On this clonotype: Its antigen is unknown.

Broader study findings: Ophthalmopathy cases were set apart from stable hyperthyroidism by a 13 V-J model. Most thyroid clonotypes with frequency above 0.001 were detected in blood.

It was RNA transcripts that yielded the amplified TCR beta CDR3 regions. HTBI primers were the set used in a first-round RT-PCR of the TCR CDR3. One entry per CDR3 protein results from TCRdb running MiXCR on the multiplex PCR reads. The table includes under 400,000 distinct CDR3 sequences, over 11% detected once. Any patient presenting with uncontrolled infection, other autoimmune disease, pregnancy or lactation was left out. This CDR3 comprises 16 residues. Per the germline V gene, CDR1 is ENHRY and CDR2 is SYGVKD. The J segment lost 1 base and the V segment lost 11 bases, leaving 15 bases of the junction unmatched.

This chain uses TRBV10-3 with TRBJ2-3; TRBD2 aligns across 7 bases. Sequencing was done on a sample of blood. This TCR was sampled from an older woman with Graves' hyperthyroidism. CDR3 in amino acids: CAVGGSDRARTDTQYF. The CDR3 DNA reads TGTGCCGTAGGCGGGAGCGACAGAGCACGCACAGATACGCAGTATTTT.